This T cell receptor (beta chain) comes out of a study of blood T cell repertoires in COVID-19. Study details: The United States, Italy and Spain supplied acute and convalescent COVID-19 samples. T cells, B-cell-depleted T cells, or PBMCs supplied cDNA or gDNA.

To note about this clone: The junction departs from the called germline gene at one end, perhaps through a read error.

The CDR3 consists of 15 residues. The germline gives CDR1 SGHAT, CDR2 FQNNGV. In the original processing: Cell counts per sample came from amplifying reference gene primers. Here immunoSEQ multiplex PCR was the method, and the copy in TCRdb shows in-frame clones only, minus some. V and J calls plus clone size are reproduced from that table; the DNA served to infer D and trimming. The table lists under 250,000 clones, 75% to 90% of them singletons, with under 3% in the top ten. The source material was peripheral blood. The source of this sequence is a woman in her 70s with active or convalescent COVID-19. The chain recombines TRBV11-2 with TRBJ2-7; D may be TRBD1 (6 bases). The CDR3 protein is CASSLDGQFVYEQYF. The CDR3 bases are TGTGCCAGCAGCCTAGACGGACAGTTTGTATACGAGCAGTACTTC. Drawing the rest from reference TRBV11-2 and TRBJ2-7, the complete variable domain is EAGVAQSPRYKIIEKRQSVAFWCNPISGHATLYWYQQILGQGPKLLIQFQNNGVVDDSQLPKDRFSAERLKGVDSTLKIQPAKLEDSAVYLCASSLDGQFVYEQYFGPGTRLTVT.